The following is a TCR beta chain sequence with its context. The entry originates in a study of blood T cell repertoires in COVID-19. CDR3 length equals 15 residues. The V end lost 4 bases, the J end lost 4 bases, and 16 bases lay between the germline ends. Germline CDR1 and CDR2: SGDLS and YYNGEE. Per the study methods: Amplification of reference gene primers was used by the study to estimate nucleated cell counts. The assay was immunoSEQ multiplex PCR, and TCRdb's table has in-frame clones only and misses some. V and J calls and clone size follow that table, whereas D and trimming were derived from the DNA. Of approximately 74,000 clones listed, almost 90% are singletons.

The V call is TRBV9, the J call TRBJ2-3, with D possibly being TRBD2 (5 bases). This clonotype was obtained from a woman at least 80 years old with active or convalescent COVID-19. Material: peripheral blood. The chain's CDR3 is CASSTPGSYPDTQYF. The CDR3 DNA reads as TGTGCCAGCAGCACACCGGGATCCTACCCAGATACGCAGTATTTT.